The 3 T cell receptor beta chains below were found in one sample sequenced in a study of cytomegalovirus exposure and HLA in healthy donors. The PCR was carried out with 60 Vbeta primers and 13 Jbeta primers. Using immunoSEQ multiplex PCR, the repertoire was profiled, and TCRdb retains in-frame clones only, with some absent. This sample has about 94,000 clones; around 84% occur once, and the top ten carry 10%. The sample consisted of PBMCs. All receptors derive from a human donor in good health.

The V gene is TRBV7-9, the J gene TRBJ2-1, with D uncertain. The V end was cut by 8 bases, the J end by 5 bases, with 4 bases between. Germline loops: CDR1 SEHNR, CDR2 FQNEAQ (reference sequence). This CDR3 is built from 10 residues. The CDR3 bases are TGTGCCAGCGGCCACAATGAGCAGTTCTTC. Translated: CASGHNEQFF.

The rearrangement links TRBV28 to TRBJ2-6; TRBD1 aligns across 7 bases. The germline V gene has CDR1 MDHEN and CDR2 SYDVKM. The V and J ends lost 6 bases and 0 bases, in that order; junction bases with no gene match: 11. The CDR3 extends over 18 amino acids. CDR3 amino acids: CASRPGQATLSGANVLTF. CDR3 coding DNA: TGTGCCAGCAGACCCGGACAGGCTACCCTCTCTGGGGCCAACGTCCTGACTTTC.

V gene TRBV19 combines with J gene TRBJ2-4; perhaps TRBD2 as D (5 bases). The V end lost 0 bases, the J end lost 3 bases, and 6 bases lay between the germline ends. This CDR3 is 14 amino acids long. The germline gives CDR1 LNHDA, CDR2 SQIVND (reference sequence). The DNA of the CDR3 is TGTGCCAGTAGTATAGACGCGGGCAAAAACATTCAGTACTTC. Translated, it gives CASSIDAGKNIQYF.